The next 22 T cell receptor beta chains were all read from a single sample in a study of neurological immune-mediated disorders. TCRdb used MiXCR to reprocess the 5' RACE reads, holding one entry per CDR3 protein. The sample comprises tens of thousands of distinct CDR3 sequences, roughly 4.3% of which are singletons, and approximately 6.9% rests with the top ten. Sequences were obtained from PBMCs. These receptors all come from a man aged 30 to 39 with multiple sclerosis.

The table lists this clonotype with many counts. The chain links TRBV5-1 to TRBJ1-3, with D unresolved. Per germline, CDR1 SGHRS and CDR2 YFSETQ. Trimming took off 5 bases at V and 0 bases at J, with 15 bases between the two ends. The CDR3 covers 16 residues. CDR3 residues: CASSSRKGGSGNTIYF. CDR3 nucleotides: TGCGCCAGCAGTTCCCGGAAGGGCGGCTCTGGAAACACCATATATTTT. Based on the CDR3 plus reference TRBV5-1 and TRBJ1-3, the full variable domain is KAGVTQTPRYLIKTRGQQVTLSCSPISGHRSVSWYQQTPGQGLQFLFEYFSETQRNKGNFPGRFSGRQFSNSRSEMNVSTLELGDSALYLCASSSRKGGSGNTIYFGEGSWLTVV.

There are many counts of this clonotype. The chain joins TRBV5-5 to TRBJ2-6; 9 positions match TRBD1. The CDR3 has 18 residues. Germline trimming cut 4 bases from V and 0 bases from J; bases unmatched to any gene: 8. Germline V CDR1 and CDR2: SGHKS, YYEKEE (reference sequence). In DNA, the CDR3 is TGTGCCAGCAGCGCCAGACAGGGGGAATTCTCTGGGGCCAACGTCCTGACTTTC. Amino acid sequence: CASSARQGEFSGANVLTF.

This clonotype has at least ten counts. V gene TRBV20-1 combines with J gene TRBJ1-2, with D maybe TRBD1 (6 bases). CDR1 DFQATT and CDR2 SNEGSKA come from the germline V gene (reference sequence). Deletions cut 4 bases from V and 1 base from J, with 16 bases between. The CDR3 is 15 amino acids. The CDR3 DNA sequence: TGCAGTGCTATGACAGGCTACATGGATAACTATGGCTACACCTTC. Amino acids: CSAMTGYMDNYGYTF.

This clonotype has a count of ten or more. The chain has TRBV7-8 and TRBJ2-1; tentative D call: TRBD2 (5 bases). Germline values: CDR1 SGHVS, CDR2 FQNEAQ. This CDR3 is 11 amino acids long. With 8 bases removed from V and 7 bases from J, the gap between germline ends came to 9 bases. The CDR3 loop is CASLRGNEQFF. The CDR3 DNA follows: TGTGCCAGCCTCCGGGGAAATGAGCAGTTCTTC.

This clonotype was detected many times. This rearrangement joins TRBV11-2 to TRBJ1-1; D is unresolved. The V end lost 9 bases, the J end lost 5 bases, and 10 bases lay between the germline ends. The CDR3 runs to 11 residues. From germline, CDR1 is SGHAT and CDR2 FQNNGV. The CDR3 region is CASRSGTEAFF. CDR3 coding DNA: TGTGCCAGTAGATCCGGGACTGAAGCTTTCTTT.

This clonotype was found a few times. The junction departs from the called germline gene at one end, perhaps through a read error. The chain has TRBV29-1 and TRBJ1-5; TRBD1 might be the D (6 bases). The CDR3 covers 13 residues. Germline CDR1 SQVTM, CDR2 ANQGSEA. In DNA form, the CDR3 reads TGCAGCGTCGAGACAGGAAGCAATCAGCCCCAGAATTTT. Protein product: CSVETGSNQPQNF.

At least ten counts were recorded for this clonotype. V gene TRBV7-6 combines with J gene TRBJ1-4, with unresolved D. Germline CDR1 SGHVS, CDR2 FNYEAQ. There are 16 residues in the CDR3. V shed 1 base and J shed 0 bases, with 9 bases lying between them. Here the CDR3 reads CASSLEPSATNEKLFF. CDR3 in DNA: TGTGCCAGCAGCTTAGAACCGTCAGCAACTAATGAAAAACTGTTTTTT.

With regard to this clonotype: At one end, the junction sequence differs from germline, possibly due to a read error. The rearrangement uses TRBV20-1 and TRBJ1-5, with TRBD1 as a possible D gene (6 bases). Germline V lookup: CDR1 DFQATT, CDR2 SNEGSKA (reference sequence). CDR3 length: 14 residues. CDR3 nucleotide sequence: TGCAGTGCTTCCCGACAGGATAGCAATCAGCCCCAGAATTTT. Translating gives CSASRQDSNQPQNF.

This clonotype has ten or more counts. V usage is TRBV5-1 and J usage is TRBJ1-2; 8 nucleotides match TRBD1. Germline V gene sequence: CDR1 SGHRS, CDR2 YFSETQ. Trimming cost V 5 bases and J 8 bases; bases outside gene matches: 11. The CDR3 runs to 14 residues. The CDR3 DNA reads TGCGCCAGCAGACCCACCCAGGGGGCGATGGGCTACACCTTC. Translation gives CASRPTQGAMGYTF.

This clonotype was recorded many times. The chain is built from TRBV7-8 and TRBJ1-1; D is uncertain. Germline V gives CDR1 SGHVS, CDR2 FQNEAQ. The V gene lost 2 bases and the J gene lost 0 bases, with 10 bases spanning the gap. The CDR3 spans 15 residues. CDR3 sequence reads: CASSLKRQLNTEAFF. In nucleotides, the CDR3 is TGTGCCAGCAGCTTAAAGAGGCAGTTGAACACTGAAGCTTTCTTT.

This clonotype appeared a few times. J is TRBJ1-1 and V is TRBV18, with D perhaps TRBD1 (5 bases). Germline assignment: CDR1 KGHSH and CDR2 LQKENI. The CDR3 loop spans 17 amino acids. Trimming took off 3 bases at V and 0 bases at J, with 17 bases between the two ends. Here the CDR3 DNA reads TGTGCCAGCTCACCGATCGTAGGGGCTAGGGTGAACACTGAAGCTTTCTTT. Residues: CASSPIVGARVNTEAFF.

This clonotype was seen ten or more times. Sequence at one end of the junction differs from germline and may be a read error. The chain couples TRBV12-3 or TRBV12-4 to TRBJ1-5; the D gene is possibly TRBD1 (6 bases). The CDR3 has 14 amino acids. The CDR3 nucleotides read TGTGCCAGCAGTTTAGGCGGGGTTGGACAGCCCCAGAATTTT. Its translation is CASSLGGVGQPQNF.

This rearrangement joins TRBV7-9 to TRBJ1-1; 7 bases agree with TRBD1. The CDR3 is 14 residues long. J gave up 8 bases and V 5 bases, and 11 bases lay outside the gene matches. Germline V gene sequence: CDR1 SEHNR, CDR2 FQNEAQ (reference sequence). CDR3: CASSPHPGTVEAFF. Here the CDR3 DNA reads TGTGCCAGCAGCCCTCATCCCGGGACAGTAGAAGCTTTCTTT.

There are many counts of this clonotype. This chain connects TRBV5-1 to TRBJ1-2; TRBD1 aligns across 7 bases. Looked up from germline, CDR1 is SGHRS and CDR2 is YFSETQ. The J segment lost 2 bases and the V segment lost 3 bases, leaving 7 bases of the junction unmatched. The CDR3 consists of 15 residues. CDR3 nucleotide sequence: TGCGCCAGCAGCTCACAGACAGGGAGCAACTATGGCTACACCTTC. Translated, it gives CASSSQTGSNYGYTF.

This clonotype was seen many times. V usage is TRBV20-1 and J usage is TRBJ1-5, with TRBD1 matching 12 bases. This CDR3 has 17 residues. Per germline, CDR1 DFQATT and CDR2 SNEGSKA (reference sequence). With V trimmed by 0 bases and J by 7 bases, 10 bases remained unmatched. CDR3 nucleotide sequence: TGCAGTGCTAGAGATCTGGGGACAGGGGGCGATTGGCAGCCCCAGCATTTT. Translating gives CSARDLGTGGDWQPQHF.

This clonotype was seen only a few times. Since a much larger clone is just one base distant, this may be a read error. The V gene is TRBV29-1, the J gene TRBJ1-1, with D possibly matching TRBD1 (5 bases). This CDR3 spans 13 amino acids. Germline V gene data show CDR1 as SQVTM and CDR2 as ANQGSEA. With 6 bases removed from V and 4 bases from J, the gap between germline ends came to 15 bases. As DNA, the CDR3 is TGCAGCGTCCTCGGAAAGGGGTCCACTGAAGCTTTCTTT. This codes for CSVLGKGSTEAFF. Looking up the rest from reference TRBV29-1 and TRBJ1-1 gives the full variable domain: SAVISQKPSRDICQRGTSLTIQCQVDSQVTMMFWYRQQPGQSLTLIATANQGSEATYESGFVIDKFPISRPNLTFSTLTVSNMSPEDSSIYLCSVLGKGSTEAFFGQGTRLTVV.

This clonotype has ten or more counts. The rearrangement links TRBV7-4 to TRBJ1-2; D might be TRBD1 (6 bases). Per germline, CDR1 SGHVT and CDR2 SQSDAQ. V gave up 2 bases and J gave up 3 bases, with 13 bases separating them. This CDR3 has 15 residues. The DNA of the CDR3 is TGTGCCAGCAGCTTAATAACAGGGAAACACTATGGCTACACCTTC. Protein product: CASSLITGKHYGYTF.

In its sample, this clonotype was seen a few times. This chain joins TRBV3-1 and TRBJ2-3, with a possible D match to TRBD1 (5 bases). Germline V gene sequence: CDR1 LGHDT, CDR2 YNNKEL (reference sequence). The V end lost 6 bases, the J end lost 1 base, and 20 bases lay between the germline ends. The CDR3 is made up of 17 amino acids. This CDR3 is CASSLQGRGRGTDTQYF. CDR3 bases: TGTGCCAGCAGTCTTCAGGGTAGGGGTCGTGGCACAGATACGCAGTATTTT.

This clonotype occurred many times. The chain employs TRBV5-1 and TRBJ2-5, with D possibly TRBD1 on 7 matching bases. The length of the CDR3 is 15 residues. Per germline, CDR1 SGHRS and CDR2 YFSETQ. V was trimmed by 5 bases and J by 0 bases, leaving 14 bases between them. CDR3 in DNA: TGCGCCAGCAGTCACGTCAGGGGGGACCAAGAGACCCAGTACTTC. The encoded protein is CASSHVRGDQETQYF.

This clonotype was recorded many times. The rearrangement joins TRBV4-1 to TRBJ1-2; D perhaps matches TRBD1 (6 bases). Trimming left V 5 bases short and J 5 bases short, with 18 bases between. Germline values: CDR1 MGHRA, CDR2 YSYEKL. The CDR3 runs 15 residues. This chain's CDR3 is CASSSSLPRGYGYTF. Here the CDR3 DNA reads TGCGCCAGCAGCTCAAGCCTCCCCAGGGGTTATGGCTACACCTTC.

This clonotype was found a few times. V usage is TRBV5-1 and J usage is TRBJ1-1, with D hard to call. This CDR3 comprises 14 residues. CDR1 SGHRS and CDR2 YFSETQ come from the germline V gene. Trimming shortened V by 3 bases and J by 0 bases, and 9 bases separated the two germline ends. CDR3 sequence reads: CASSSYSMNTEAFF. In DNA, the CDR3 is TGCGCCAGCAGCTCCTATTCAATGAACACTGAAGCTTTCTTT.

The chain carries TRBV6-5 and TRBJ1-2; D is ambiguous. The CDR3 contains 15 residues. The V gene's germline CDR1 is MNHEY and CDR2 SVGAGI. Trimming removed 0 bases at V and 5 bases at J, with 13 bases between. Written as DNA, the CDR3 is TGTGCCAGCAGTTACTCGGCACCGCCGAGATATGGCTACACCTTC. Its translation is CASSYSAPPRYGYTF.